The next 18 T cell receptor beta chains were all read from a single sample in a study of T cells and copy number aberrations in small-cell lung cancer. Some clones are missing from TCRdb's copy, which holds only in-frame ones; the method was immunoSEQ multiplex PCR. The sample includes about 2,000 clones, approximately 80% of them seen just once. Input material: tumor tissue. These receptors came from a man aged 55 to 70 with small cell lung cancer.

This chain connects TRBV7-9 to TRBJ2-5; maybe TRBD1 (6 bases). The CDR3 covers 15 residues. With 5 bases removed from V and 9 bases from J, the gap between germline ends came to 22 bases. The V gene's germline CDR1 is SEHNR and CDR2 FQNEAQ (reference sequence). In nucleotides, the CDR3 is TGTGCCAGCAGCCGACCGGGACACCCTACAATGTCCCAGTACTTC. Translation: CASSRPGHPTMSQYF.

This rearrangement joins TRBV9 to TRBJ2-3, with 8 bases that match TRBD2. The junction had 13 bases not matched to a gene; V was cut back by 4 bases and J by 6 bases. CDR1 is SGDLS and CDR2 is YYNGEE in the germline V gene. There are 16 residues in the CDR3. In nucleotides, the CDR3 is TGTGCCAGCAGCCCTCAGGGAGCGGGAGACGGGGATACGCAGTATTTT. Protein sequence: CASSPQGAGDGDTQYF.

The chain carries TRBV6-5 and TRBJ2-7; tentatively, D is TRBD1 (6 bases). Deletions cut 8 bases from V and 1 base from J, with 12 bases between. Germline assignment: CDR1 MNHEY and CDR2 SVGAGI. The CDR3 is made up of 13 amino acids. The CDR3 here is CASGRQESYEQYF. CDR3 DNA: TGTGCCAGCGGACGACAGGAGTCCTACGAGCAGTACTTC.

The V and J genes are TRBV7-9 and TRBJ2-7; D is tentatively TRBD1 or TRBD2 (7 bases each). Per the germline V gene, CDR1 is SEHNR and CDR2 is FQNEAQ (reference sequence). The length of the CDR3 is 15 residues. Trimming took off 1 base at V and 4 bases at J, with 14 bases between the two ends. The CDR3 region is CASSLDPGGAYEQYF. The CDR3, as DNA: TGTGCCAGCAGCTTAGATCCAGGGGGGGCATACGAGCAGTACTTC.

V and J are TRBV6-4 and TRBJ1-5, with D unresolved. Germline V lookup: CDR1 MRHNA, CDR2 SNTAGT. V was pared by 6 bases and J by 5 bases, with 11 bases between. The CDR3 has 13 residues. For the CDR3, the DNA is TGTGCCAGCAGCCTAGGGAGAGATCAGCCCCAGCATTTT. Translating it yields CASSLGRDQPQHF.

This chain uses TRBV30 with TRBJ2-1; TRBD2 aligns across 8 bases. Germline V gene lookup returns CDR1 GTSNPN and CDR2 SVGIG (reference sequence). There are 14 residues in the CDR3. Trimming took 3 bases from V and 8 from J; bases not matched to a gene: 9. Here the CDR3 reads CAWRAPGGWDEQFF. CDR3 in DNA: TGTGCCTGGAGAGCTCCGGGGGGGTGGGATGAGCAGTTCTTC. The variable domain in full, completed from reference TRBV30 and TRBJ2-1, reads SQTIHQWPATLVQPVGSPLSLECTVEGTSNPNLYWYRQAAGRGLQLLFYSVGIGQISSEVPQNLSASRPQDRQFILSSKKLLLSDSGFYLCAWRAPGGWDEQFFGPGTRLTVL.

V usage is TRBV11-3 and J usage is TRBJ2-1, with unresolved D. The V gene lost 3 bases and the J gene lost 7 bases, with 10 bases spanning the gap. CDR1 and CDR2 (germline): SGHNT, YENEEA. This CDR3 is 13 amino acids long. The CDR3 DNA reads TGTGCCAGCAGCTTTGCAGTAATAAATGAGCAGTTCTTC. Its translation is CASSFAVINEQFF.

The chain uses TRBV6-5 and TRBJ2-5; 7 positions match TRBD2. J lost 4 bases, V lost 4 bases, and 3 bases had no gene match. This CDR3 spans 13 amino acids. Germline lookup yields CDR1 MNHEY and CDR2 SVGAGI. The CDR3 DNA reads as TGTGCCAGCAGTTCCGGGGGGTCAGAGACCCAGTACTTC. Amino acids: CASSSGGSETQYF.

This clone was counted a few times. The chain has TRBV4-3 and TRBJ1-6, with D tentatively TRBD1 (5 bases). The CDR3 length is 15 residues. The germline V and J ends were trimmed by 4 bases and 7 bases, with 14 bases remaining between them. Germline CDR1 is LGHNA and CDR2 is YSLEER. CDR3 sequence reads: CASSLFRVGNSPLHF. The CDR3 nucleotides are TGCGCCAGCAGCCTATTCAGGGTCGGGAATTCACCCCTCCACTTT.

J is TRBJ2-1 and V is TRBV4-1; 11 positions match TRBD2. The CDR3 extends over 15 amino acids. Trimming cost V 4 bases and J 9 bases; bases outside gene matches: 8. The germline CDR1 and CDR2 sequences are MGHRA and YSYEKL. The CDR3 sequence: CASSRGTSGGSEQFF. The CDR3 region has the DNA TGCGCCAGCAGCCGGGGTACTAGCGGGGGTTCTGAGCAGTTCTTC.

The rearrangement joins TRBV10-3 to TRBJ2-1, with TRBD2 as a possible D gene (6 bases). This CDR3 comprises 14 residues. Germline V gene lookup returns CDR1 ENHRY and CDR2 SYGVKD. V was trimmed by 6 bases and J by 2 bases, leaving 11 bases between them. The CDR3 nucleotides read TGTGCCATCAGGGGTCGCGGGACCTACAATGAGCAGTTCTTC. It codes for CAIRGRGTYNEQFF.

To note about this clone: The junction shows a germline mismatch at one end, possibly a read error. The identical CDR3 is also encoded by other nucleotide sequences in the sample. This rearrangement joins TRBV5-1 to TRBJ2-7, with 12 bases that match TRBD2. Germline V gene sequence: CDR1 SGHRS, CDR2 YFSETQ. CDR3 size: 17 residues. The CDR3 DNA is TGTGCCAGCAGCCTAACTAGCGGGAGGTCCATGACCTACGAGCAGTACTTC. Protein: CASSLTSGRSMTYEQYF.

This chain joins TRBV5-1 and TRBJ2-5; TRBD2 agrees at 13 bases. The ends lost 4 bases at V and 5 bases at J; junction bases unmatched: 5. The CDR3 is 15 residues long. From germline, CDR1 is SGHRS and CDR2 YFSETQ. The CDR3 protein is CASSPGLAGVETQYF. The DNA of the CDR3 is TGCGCCAGCAGCCCAGGACTAGCGGGAGTGGAGACCCAGTACTTC.

The V gene is TRBV7-2, the J gene TRBJ1-1; no reliable D call. V gave up 4 bases and J gave up 6 bases, with 21 bases separating them. CDR1 is SGHTA, CDR2 FQGNSA, per germline. The CDR3 consists of 16 residues. The CDR3 here is CASSSNNPGFGAEAFF. The CDR3 DNA reads TGTGCCAGCAGCTCAAATAACCCAGGCTTTGGGGCTGAAGCTTTCTTT.

The rearrangement links TRBV7-3 to TRBJ1-1; 7 bases are a match to TRBD1. J was trimmed by 0 bases and V by 1 base; bases with no gene match: 2. CDR1 and CDR2 from the germline V gene are SGHTA and FQGTGA. The CDR3 sequence is 15 residues long. The CDR3 region is CASSLITGVNTEAFF. DNA of the CDR3: TGTGCCAGCAGCTTAATTACAGGGGTGAACACTGAAGCTTTCTTT.

The chain employs TRBV4-1 and TRBJ2-7; D gene uncertain. Trimming took off 1 base at V and 4 bases at J, with 14 bases between the two ends. The length of the CDR3 is 15 residues. Germline V lookup: CDR1 MGHRA, CDR2 YSYEKL. The CDR3 region is CASSQVSGFRYEQYF. CDR3 bases: TGCGCCAGCAGCCAAGTCTCCGGTTTTCGATACGAGCAGTACTTC.

As for this clone: The junction differs from germline at one of its ends, possibly a read error. This specimen includes other DNA sequences encoding the same CDR3. The V call is TRBV11-1, the J call TRBJ2-3; D gene uncertain. Per germline, CDR1 SGHAT and CDR2 FQDESV (reference sequence). The length of the CDR3 is 14 residues. For the CDR3, the DNA is TGTGCCAGCAGCTTAGACACGTACACAGATACGCAATATTTT. It specifies CASSLDTYTDTQYF.

V and J are TRBV7-8 and TRBJ2-2, with 8 bases lining up with TRBD1. Germline CDR1 is SGHVS and CDR2 is FQNEAQ. This CDR3 has 16 amino acids. The V gene end was trimmed by 5 bases and the J gene end by 3 bases; junction bases not matched to a gene: 8. CDR3 DNA: TGTGCCAGCAGCCCAGACAGGGGATATGACACCGGGGAGCTGTTTTTT. Its protein is CASSPDRGYDTGELFF.